The next 8 T cell receptor beta chains were all read from a single sample in a study of T-cell reconstitution after alpha-beta-depleted transplantation in children. Preparation of the TCRbeta library involved a method that used unique molecular identifiers. A single record per CDR3 protein comes from TCRdb applying MiXCR to the PCR reads. The sample shows around 440,000 distinct CDR3 sequences, around 16% of them seen only once. Material: PBMCs, mostly from graft donor cells, obtained 360 days after TCRalphabeta/CD19-depleted stem cell transplant. These receptors were taken from a boy less than two years old who had a stem cell transplant for Wiskott-Aldrich syndrome, so the T cells may come from the graft donor.

V gene TRBV4-2 combines with J gene TRBJ1-5, with unresolved D. The CDR3 loop spans 16 amino acids. The germline V gene has CDR1 LGHNA and CDR2 YNFKEQ. Trimming pared 0 bases from V and 7 bases from J, leaving 16 bases between. The CDR3 nucleotides read TGTGCCAGCAGCCAAGATCGTTTGGGTGTGCCCCAGCCCCAGCATTTT. This translates into CASSQDRLGVPQPQHF.

This clonotype was recorded a few times. The rearrangement uses TRBV10-3 and TRBJ1-6; a possible D gene is TRBD1 (5 bases). Germline V CDR1 and CDR2: ENHRY, SYGVKD. This CDR3 is 14 amino acids long. Deletions cut 2 bases from V and 7 bases from J, with 9 bases between. CDR3 loop: CAISEDKGNSPLHF. The CDR3 coding sequence is TGTGCCATCAGTGAGGACAAGGGGAATTCACCCCTCCACTTT.

This clonotype was seen a handful of times. This chain joins TRBV4-1 and TRBJ2-7, with 8 nucleotides matching TRBD1. The CDR3 is made up of 16 amino acids. Germline V gene data show CDR1 as MGHRA and CDR2 as YSYEKL. The J segment lost 3 bases and the V segment lost 1 base, leaving 8 bases of the junction unmatched. In DNA, the CDR3 is TGCGCCAGCAGCCAAGGATGGATCGGACAGGGCTACGAGCAGTACTTC. Its translation is CASSQGWIGQGYEQYF.

This clonotype was seen only a few times. CDR3 nucleotides: TGTGCCAGCAGCCTAGGGACAGGGGGCGATTCACCCCTCCACTTT. Protein: CASSLGTGGDSPLHF. This chain links TRBV11-2 with TRBJ1-6, with TRBD1 matching over 12 bases. The CDR3 totals 15 residues. V dropped 5 bases and J dropped 8; count of bases not matched to a gene: 4. CDR1 is SGHAT, CDR2 FQNNGV, per germline.

The J gene is TRBJ1-1, the V gene TRBV7-2, with TRBD1 matching 7 bases. Germline CDR1 SGHTA, CDR2 FQGNSA. V shed 2 bases, J shed 2 bases, and the junction held 8 bases outside the gene matches. The CDR3 is made up of 16 amino acids. The CDR3 loop reads CASSLIYGTANTEAFF. In nucleotides, the CDR3 is TGTGCCAGCAGCTTAATTTACGGGACAGCTAACACTGAAGCTTTCTTT.

This clonotype was found a few times. This sequence joins TRBV4-1 and TRBJ2-5; D gene uncertain. V was pared by 1 base and J by 6 bases, with 9 bases between. Per germline, CDR1 MGHRA and CDR2 YSYEKL. CDR3 length equals 13 residues. The CDR3 sequence: CASSQGAEKTQYF. As DNA, the CDR3 is TGCGCCAGCAGCCAAGGGGCAGAGAAGACCCAGTACTTC.

This rearrangement joins TRBV20-1 to TRBJ1-2; D uncertain. The CDR3 consists of 14 residues. V was trimmed by 3 bases and J by 0 bases, leaving 11 bases between them. From germline, CDR1 is DFQATT and CDR2 SNEGSKA (reference sequence). DNA of the CDR3: TGCAGTGCTAGGGGATCCCTAGCTAACTATGGCTACACCTTC. Protein: CSARGSLANYGYTF.

The genes are TRBV5-1 and TRBJ2-3; D call uncertain. The CDR3 length is 14 residues. Germline V CDR1 and CDR2: SGHRS, YFSETQ. The V end lost 5 bases, the J end lost 2 bases, and 12 bases lay between the germline ends. The CDR3: CASSMRSPTDTQYF. The CDR3 DNA reads TGCGCCAGCAGTATGAGGTCCCCCACAGATACGCAGTATTTT.